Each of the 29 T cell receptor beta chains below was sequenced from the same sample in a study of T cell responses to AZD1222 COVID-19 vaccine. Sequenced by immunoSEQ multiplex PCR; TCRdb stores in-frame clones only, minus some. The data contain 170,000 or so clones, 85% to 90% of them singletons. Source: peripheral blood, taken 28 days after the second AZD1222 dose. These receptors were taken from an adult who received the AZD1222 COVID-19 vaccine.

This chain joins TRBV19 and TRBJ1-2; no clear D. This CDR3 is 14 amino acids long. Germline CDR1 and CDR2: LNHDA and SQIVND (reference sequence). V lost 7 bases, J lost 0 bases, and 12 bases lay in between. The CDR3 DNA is TGTGCCAGTAACGTAGGCAGGCCTAACTATGGCTACACCTTC. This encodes CASNVGRPNYGYTF.

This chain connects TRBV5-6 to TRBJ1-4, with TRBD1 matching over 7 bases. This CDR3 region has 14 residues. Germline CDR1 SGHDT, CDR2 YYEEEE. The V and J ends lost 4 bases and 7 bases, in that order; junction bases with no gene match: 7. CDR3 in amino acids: CASSLDRVREKLFF. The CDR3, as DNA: TGTGCCAGCAGCCTAGACAGGGTGCGTGAAAAACTGTTTTTT.

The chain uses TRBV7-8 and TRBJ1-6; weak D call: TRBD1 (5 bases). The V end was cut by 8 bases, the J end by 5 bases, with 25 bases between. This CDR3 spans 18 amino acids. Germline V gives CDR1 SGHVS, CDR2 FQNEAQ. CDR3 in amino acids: CASRTTRQPKLHNSPLHF. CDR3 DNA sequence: TGTGCCAGCCGGACTACCCGACAGCCCAAACTCCATAATTCACCCCTCCACTTT.

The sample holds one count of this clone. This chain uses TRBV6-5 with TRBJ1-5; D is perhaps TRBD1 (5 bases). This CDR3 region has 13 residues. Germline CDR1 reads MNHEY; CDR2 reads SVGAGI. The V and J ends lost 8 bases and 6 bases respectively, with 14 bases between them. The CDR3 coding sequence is TGTGCCAGCGGAGGGGAAATTCGTCAGCCCCAGCATTTT. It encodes CASGGEIRQPQHF.

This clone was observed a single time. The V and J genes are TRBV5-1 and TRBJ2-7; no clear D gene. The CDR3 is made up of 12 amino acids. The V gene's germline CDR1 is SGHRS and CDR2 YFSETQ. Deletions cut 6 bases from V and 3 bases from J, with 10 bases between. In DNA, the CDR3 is TGCGCCAGCAACTACTGCCTCTACGAGCAGTACTTC. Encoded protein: CASNYCLYEQYF.

CDR3 DNA sequence: TGTGCCAGCAGCTTATTGGGGGGGCCAGCAGATACGCAGTATTTT. It is translated as CASSLLGGPADTQYF. The rearrangement links TRBV7-2 to TRBJ2-3; D may be TRBD2 (7 bases). This CDR3 contains 15 residues. In germline, CDR1 is SGHTA, CDR2 FQGNSA. V was clipped by 2 bases and J by 4 bases, with 13 bases between them.

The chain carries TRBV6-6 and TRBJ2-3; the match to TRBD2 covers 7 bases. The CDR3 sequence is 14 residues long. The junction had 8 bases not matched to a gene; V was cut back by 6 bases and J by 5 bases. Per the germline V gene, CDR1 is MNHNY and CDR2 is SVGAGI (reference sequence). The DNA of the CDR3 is TGTGCCAGCAGCCCCGGACTAGGTCGAGATACGCAGTATTTT. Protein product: CASSPGLGRDTQYF.

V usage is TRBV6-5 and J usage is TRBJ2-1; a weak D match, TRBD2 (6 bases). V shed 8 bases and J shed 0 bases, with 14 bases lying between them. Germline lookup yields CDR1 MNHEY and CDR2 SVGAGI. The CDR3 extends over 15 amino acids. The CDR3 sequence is CASGGDPLSYNEQFF. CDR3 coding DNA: TGTGCCAGCGGAGGGGACCCCCTCTCCTACAATGAGCAGTTCTTC.

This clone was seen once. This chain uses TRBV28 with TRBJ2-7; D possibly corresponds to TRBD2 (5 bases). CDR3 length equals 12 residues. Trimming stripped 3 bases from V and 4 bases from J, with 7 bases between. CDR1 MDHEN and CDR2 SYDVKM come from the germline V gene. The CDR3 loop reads CASSFRGYEQYF. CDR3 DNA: TGTGCCAGCAGTTTCCGAGGGTACGAGCAGTACTTC.

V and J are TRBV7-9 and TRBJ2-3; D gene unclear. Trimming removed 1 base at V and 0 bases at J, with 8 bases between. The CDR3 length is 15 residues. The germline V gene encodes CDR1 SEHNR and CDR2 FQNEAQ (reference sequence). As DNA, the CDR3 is TGTGCCAGCAGCTTAGGCGGCATTAGCACAGATACGCAGTATTTT. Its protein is CASSLGGISTDTQYF. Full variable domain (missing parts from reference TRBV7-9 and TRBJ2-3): DTGVSQNPRHKITKRGQNVTFRCDPISEHNRLYWYRQTLGQGPEFLTYFQNEAQLEKSRLLSDRFSAERPKGSFSTLEIQRTEQGDSAMYLCASSLGGISTDTQYFGPGTRLTVL.

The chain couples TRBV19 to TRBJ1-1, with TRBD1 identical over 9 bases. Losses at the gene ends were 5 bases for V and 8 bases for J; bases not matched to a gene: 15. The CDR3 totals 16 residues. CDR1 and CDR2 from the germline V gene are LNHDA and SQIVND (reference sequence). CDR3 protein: CASSFPPGQGEGEAFF. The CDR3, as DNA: TGTGCCAGTAGTTTCCCTCCGGGACAGGGAGAGGGGGAAGCTTTCTTT.

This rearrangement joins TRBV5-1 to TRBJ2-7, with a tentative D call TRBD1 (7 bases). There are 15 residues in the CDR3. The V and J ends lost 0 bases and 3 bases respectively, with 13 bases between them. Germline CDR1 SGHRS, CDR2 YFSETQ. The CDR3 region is CASSLAEGAVYEQYF. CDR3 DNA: TGCGCCAGCAGCTTGGCGGAGGGGGCCGTCTACGAGCAGTACTTC.

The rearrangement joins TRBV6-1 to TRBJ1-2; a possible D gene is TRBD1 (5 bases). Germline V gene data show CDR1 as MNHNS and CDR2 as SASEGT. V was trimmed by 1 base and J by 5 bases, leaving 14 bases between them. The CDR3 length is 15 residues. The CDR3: CASSEGEGLSYGYTF. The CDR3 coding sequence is TGTGCCAGCAGTGAAGGGGAGGGGTTGAGTTATGGCTACACCTTC.

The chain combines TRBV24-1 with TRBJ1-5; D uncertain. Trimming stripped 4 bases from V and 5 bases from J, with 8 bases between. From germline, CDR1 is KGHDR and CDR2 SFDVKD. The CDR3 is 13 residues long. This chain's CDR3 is CATSDDHYQPQHF. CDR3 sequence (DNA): TGTGCCACCAGTGACGACCATTATCAGCCCCAGCATTTT.

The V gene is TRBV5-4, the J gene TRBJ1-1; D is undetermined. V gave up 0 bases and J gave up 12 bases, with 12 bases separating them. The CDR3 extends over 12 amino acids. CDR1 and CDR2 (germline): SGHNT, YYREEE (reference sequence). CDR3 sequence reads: CASSLAGSATFF. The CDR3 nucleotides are TGTGCCAGCAGCTTGGCGGGGAGTGCGACTTTCTTT.

CDR3 in amino acids: CASSNGGVVPDGYTF. CDR3 DNA sequence: TGCGCCAGCAGCAACGGGGGCGTGGTACCTGATGGCTACACCTTC. The chain recombines TRBV5-1 with TRBJ1-2; D possibly corresponds to TRBD1 (6 bases). With 4 bases removed from V and 6 bases from J, the gap between germline ends came to 19 bases. The CDR3 sequence is 15 residues long. The germline V gene encodes CDR1 SGHRS and CDR2 YFSETQ.

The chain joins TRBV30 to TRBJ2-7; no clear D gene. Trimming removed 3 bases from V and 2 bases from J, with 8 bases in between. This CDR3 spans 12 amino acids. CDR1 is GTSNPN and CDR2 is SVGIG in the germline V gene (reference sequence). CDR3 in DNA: TGTGCCTGGAGCCCGCCGGCCTACGAGCAGTACTTC. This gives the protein CAWSPPAYEQYF.

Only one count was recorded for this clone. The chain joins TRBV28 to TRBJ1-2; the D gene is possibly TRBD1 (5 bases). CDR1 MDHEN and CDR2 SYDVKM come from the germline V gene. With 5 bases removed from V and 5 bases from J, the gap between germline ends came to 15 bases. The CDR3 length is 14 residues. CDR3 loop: CASSKVPEGYGYTF. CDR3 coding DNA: TGTGCCAGCAGTAAGGTCCCGGAGGGGTATGGCTACACCTTC.

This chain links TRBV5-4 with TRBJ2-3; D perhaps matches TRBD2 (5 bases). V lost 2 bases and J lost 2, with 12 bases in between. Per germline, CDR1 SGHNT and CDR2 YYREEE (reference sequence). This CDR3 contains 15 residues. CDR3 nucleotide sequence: TGTGCCAGCAGCTTCACGAGACTACACACAGATACGCAGTATTTT. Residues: CASSFTRLHTDTQYF.

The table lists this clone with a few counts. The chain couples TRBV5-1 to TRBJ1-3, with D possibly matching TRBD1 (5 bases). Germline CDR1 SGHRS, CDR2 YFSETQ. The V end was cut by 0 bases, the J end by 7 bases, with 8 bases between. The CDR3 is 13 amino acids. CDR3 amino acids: CASSLAGQNTIYF. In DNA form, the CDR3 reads TGCGCCAGCAGCTTGGCAGGGCAGAACACCATATATTTT. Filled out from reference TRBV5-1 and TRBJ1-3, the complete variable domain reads KAGVTQTPRYLIKTRGQQVTLSCSPISGHRSVSWYQQTPGQGLQFLFEYFSETQRNKGNFPGRFSGRQFSNSRSEMNVSTLELGDSALYLCASSLAGQNTIYFGEGSWLTVV.

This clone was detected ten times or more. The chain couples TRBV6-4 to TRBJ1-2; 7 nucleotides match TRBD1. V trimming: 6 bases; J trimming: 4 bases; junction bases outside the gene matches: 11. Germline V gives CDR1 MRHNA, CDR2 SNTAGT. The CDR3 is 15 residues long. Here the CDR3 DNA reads TGTGCCAGCAGAGCCGGGACAGCCCCGTCCTATGGCTACACCTTC. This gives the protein CASRAGTAPSYGYTF.

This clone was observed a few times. The CDR3 loop is CASSPGDRVNTEAFF. As DNA, the CDR3 is TGTGCCAGCAGCCCCGGGGACAGAGTGAACACTGAAGCTTTCTTT. This chain joins TRBV3-1 (or the pseudogene TRBV3-2) and TRBJ1-1, with TRBD1 matching over 7 bases. Trimming cost V 4 bases and J 0 bases; bases outside gene matches: 5. This CDR3 comprises 15 residues. CDR1 is LGHDT, CDR2 YNNKEL, per germline (reference sequence).

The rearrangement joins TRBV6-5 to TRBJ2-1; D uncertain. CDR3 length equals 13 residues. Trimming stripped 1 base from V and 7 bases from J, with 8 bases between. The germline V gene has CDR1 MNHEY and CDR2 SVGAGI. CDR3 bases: TGTGCCAGCAGTTACTTCAGTGTAAATGAGCAGTTCTTC. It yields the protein CASSYFSVNEQFF.

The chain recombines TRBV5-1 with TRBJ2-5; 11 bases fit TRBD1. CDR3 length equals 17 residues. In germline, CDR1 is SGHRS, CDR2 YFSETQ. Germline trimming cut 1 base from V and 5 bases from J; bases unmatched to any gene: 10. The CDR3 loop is CASSLSRTGGERETQYF. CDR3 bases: TGCGCCAGCAGCTTGAGCAGGACAGGGGGCGAGAGGGAGACCCAGTACTTC.

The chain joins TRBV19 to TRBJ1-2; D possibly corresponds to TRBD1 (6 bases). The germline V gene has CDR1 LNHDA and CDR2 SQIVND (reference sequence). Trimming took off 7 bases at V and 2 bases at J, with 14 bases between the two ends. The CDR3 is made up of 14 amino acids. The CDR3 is CASTILQGNYGYTF. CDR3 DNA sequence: TGTGCCAGTACTATTTTGCAGGGGAACTATGGCTACACCTTC.

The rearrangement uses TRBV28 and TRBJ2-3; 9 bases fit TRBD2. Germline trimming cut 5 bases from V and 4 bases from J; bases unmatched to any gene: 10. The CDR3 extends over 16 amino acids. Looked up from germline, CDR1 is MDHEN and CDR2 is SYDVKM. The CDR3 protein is CASSQSLAGMADTQYF. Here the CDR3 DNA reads TGTGCCAGCAGTCAGTCCCTAGCGGGGATGGCAGATACGCAGTATTTT.

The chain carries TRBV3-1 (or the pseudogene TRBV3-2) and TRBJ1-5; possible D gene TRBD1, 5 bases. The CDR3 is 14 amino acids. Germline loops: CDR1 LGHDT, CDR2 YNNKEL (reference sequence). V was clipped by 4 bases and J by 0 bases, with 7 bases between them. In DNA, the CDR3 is TGTGCCAGCAGCCGGGGGAATAGCAATCAGCCCCAGCATTTT. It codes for CASSRGNSNQPQHF.

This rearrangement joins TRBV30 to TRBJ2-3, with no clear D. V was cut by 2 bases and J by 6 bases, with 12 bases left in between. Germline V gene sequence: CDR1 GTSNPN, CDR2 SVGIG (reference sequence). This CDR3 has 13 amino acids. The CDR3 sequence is CAWSSRVADTQYF. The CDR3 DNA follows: TGTGCCTGGAGTTCAAGGGTGGCGGATACGCAGTATTTT. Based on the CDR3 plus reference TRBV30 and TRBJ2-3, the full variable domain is SQTIHQWPATLVQPVGSPLSLECTVEGTSNPNLYWYRQAAGRGLQLLFYSVGIGQISSEVPQNLSASRPQDRQFILSSKKLLLSDSGFYLCAWSSRVADTQYFGPGTRLTVL.

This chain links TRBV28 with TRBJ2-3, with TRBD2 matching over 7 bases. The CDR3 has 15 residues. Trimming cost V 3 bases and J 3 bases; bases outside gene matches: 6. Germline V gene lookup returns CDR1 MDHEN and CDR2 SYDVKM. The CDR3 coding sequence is TGTGCCAGCAGTTTGGCTAGCGGTTTGACAGATACGCAGTATTTT. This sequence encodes CASSLASGLTDTQYF.